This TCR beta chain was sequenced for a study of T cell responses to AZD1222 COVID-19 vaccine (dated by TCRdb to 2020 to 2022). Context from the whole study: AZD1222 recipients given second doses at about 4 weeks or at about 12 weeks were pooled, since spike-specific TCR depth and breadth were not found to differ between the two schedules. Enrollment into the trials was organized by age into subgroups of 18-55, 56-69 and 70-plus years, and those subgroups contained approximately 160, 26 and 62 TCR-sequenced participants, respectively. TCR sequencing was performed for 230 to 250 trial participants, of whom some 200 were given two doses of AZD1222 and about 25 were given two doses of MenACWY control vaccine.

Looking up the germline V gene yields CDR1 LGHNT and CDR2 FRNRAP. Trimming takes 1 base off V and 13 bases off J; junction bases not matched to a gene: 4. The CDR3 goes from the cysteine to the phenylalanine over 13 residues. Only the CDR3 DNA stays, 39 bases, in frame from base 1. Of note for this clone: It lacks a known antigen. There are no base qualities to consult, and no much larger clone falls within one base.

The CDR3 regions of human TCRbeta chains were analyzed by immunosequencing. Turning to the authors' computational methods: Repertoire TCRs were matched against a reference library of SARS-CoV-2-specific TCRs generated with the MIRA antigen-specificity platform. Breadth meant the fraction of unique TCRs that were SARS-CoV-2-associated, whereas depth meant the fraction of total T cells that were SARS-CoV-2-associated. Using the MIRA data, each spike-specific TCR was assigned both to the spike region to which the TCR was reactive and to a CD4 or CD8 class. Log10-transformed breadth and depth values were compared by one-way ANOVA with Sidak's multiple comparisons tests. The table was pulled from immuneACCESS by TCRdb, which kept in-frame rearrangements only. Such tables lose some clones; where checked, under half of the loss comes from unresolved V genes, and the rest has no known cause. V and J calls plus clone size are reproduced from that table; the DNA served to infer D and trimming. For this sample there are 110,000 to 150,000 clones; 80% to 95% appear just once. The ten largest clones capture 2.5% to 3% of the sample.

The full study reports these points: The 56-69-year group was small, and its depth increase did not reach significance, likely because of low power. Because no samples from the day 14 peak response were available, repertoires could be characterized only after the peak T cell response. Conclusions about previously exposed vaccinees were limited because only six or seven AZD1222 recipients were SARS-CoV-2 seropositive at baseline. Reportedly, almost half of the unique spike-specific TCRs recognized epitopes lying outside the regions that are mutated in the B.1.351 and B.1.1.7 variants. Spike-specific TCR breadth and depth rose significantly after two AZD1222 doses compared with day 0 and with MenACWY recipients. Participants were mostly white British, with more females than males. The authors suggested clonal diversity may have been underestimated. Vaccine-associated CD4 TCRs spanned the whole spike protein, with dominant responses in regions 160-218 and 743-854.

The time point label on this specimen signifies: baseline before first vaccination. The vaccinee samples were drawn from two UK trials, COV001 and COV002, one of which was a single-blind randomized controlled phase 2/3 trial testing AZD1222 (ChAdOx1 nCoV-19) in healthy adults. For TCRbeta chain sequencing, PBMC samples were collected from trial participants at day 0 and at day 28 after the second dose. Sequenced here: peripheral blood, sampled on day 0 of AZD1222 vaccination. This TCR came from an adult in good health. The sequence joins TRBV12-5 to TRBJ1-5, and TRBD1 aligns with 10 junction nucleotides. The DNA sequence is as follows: TGTGCTAGTGGTTTGGGCTGGGACAGGGGACAGCATTTT. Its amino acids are CASGLGWDRGQHF.